The rows below give T cell receptor beta chains drawn from one sample of a study of human T cells and chemical hapten exposure. TCRdb itself ran the RACE reads through MiXCR, one entry per CDR3 protein. The sample includes a few hundred thousand distinct CDR3 sequences, roughly 6% of them seen just once. Sequencing was performed on whole blood, taken in connection with sensitization to the hapten diphenylcyclopropenone (DPC). Receptor source: a woman younger than 35 with alopecia areata. Some clones in this sample may be carry-over from other donors' samples. CDR3s include the opening cysteine and the closing phenylalanine or tryptophan.

TRBJ1-2 TRBV20-1 CSAELGQNYGYTF
TRBJ2-2 TRBV7-3 CASSPDRGRMDTGELFF
TRBJ2-6 TRBV6-2/TRBV6-3 CASSPLPGANVLTF
TRBJ1-4 TRBV27 CASSQGFATNEKLFF
TRBJ2-3 TRBV5-6 CASSLELLARTDTQYF
TRBJ1-6 TRBV6-6 CASSPKQRSPLHF
TRBJ2-1 TRBV7-2 CASSLGGDSYNEQFF
TRBJ1-3 TRBV15 CATSRDPPGGGNTIYF
TRBJ1-5 TRBV4-1 CASSPGTADFQPQHF
TRBJ2-4 TRBV3-1 CASSQDKTSGGVKAKNIQYF
TRBJ1-6 TRBV4-2 CASSQGEGRTYNSPLHF
TRBJ1-2 TRBV5-4 CASSLVAGGSYGYTF
TRBJ1-1 TRBV10-3 CAIRDEGGRTEAFF
TRBJ1-2 TRBV20-1 CSARVRAGPNYGYTF
TRBJ1-1 TRBV28 CASSLFRGLITEAFF
TRBJ2-7 TRBV28 CASSRRRGPYEQYF
TRBJ2-3 TRBV27 CASSPGMVFKDAPTQYF
TRBJ2-7 TRBV29-1 CSVDTGGKYEQYF
TRBJ2-7 TRBV29-1 CSVDIRSDGIEQYF
TRBJ1-1 TRBV20-1 CSASAFEALWRGNTEAFF
TRBJ2-1 TRBV7-2 CASSLPNSGAGQFF
TRBJ1-5 TRBV2 CASNLDPDGNQPQHF
TRBJ2-5 TRBV6-2/TRBV6-3 CASSRSGGTQETQYF
TRBJ1-1 TRBV6-2/TRBV6-3 CASSYSTGTRAFF
TRBJ2-5 TRBV7-8 CASSLVSQGGDF
TRBJ1-2 TRBV6-2/TRBV6-3 CASSYSMHYGYTF
TRBJ1-6 TRBV7-8 CASTLTGLVNSPLHF
TRBJ2-5 TRBV12-3/TRBV12-4 CASSSLSSGHQETQYF
TRBJ2-7 TRBV20-1 CSATPGAGATYEQYF
TRBJ1-2 TRBV7-9 CASSLEAHGYTF
TRBJ1-1 TRBV11-2 CASSLQAGNTEAFF
TRBJ2-7 TRBV10-3 CAISDPTPYEQYF
TRBJ2-3 TRBV10-3 CAIGPGGVTDTQYF
TRBJ2-5 TRBV11-2 CASSPRDSETQYF
TRBJ2-2 TRBV6-2/TRBV6-3 CASSNGVTGELFF
TRBJ2-3 TRBV29-1 CSFPEAGVRTDTQYF
TRBJ1-1 TRBV27 CASRKTGMVGTEAFF
TRBJ2-7 TRBV27 CASSPNLSILGQGRNEQYF
TRBJ2-7 TRBV20-1 CSARPPAGTGGYEQYF
TRBJ2-7 TRBV7-9 CASNAASGTDYEQYF
TRBJ1-2 TRBV5-6 CASSLGAVYGYTF
TRBJ2-1 TRBV6-5 CASGVAGGREQFF
TRBJ2-7 TRBV5-1 CASSFGTVLSYEQYF
TRBJ2-1 TRBV25-1 CASSENSGVFDEQFF
TRBJ1-2 TRBV29-1 CSVELPDLGGYTF
TRBJ2-7 TRBV6-6 CASSLGQPPVYEQYF
TRBJ2-4 TRBV7-2 CASSFRGEQYF
TRBJ2-5 TRBV13 CASSSTSGGLETQYF
TRBJ2-3 TRBV9 CASSVSSTSALSTDTQYF
TRBJ2-3 TRBV12-3/TRBV12-4 CASSFSPGSTDTQYF
TRBJ2-7 TRBV6-5 CASSQTGGYEQYF
TRBJ1-5 TRBV27 CASSEGTVNQPQHF
TRBJ1-1 TRBV2 CASSERVGTEAFF
TRBJ2-7 TRBV18 CASSRRQGDNEQYF
TRBJ1-2 TRBV19 CASSIETRLTPNYGYTF
TRBJ2-7 TRBV15 CATSRDKREQYF
TRBJ1-2 TRBV7-3 CASSLEPTGKYGYTF
TRBJ2-7 TRBV7-9 CASSMQTLTYEQYF
TRBJ1-6 TRBV4-1 CASSPVVVNGPMSSPLHF
TRBJ1-2 TRBV13 CASSSGGTGEYYGYTF